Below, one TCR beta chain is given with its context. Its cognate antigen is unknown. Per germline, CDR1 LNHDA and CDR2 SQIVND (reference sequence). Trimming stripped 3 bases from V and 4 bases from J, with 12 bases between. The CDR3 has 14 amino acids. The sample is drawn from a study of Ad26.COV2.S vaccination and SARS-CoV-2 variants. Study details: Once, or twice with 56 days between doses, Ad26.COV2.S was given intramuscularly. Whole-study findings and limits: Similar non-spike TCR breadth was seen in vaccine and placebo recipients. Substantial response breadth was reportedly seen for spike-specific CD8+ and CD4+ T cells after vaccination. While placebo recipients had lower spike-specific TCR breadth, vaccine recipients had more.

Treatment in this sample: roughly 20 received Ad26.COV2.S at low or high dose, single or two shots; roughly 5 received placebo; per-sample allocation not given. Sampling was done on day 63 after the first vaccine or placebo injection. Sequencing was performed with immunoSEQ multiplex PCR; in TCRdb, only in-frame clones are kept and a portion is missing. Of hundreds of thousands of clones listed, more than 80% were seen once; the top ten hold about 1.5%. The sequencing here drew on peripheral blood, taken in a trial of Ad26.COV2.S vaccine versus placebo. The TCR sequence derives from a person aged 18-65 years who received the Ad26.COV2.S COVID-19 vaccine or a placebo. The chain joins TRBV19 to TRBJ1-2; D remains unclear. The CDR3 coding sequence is TGTGCCAGTAGTATTATCGGGGAGAGCTATGGCTACACCTTC. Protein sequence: CASSIIGESYGYTF.